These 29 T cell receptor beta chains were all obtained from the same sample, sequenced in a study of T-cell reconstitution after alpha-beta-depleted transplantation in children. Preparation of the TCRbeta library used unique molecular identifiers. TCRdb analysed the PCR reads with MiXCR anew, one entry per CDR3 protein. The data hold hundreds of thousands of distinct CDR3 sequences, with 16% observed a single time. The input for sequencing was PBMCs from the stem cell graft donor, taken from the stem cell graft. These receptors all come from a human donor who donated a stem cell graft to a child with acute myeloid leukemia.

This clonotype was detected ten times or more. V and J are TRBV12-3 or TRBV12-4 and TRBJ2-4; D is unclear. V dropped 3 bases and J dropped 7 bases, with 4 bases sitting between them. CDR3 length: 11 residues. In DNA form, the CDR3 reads TGTGCCAGCAGTTTTTCGAACATTCAGTACTTC. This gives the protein CASSFSNIQYF.

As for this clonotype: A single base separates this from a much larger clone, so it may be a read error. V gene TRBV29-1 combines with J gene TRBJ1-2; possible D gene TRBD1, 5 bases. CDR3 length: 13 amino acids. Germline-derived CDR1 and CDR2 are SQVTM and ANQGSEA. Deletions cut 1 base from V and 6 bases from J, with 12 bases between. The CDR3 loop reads CSVEVGRVDGYTF. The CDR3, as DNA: TGCAGCGTTGAAGTTGGCAGGGTCGATGGCTACACCTTC.

The CDR3 spells CASSGTAGYNSPLHF. CDR3 bases: TGTGCCAGCAGCGGGACAGCTGGATATAATTCACCCCTCCACTTT. J is TRBJ1-6 and V is TRBV7-2; 7 nucleotides match TRBD1. V trimming: 5 bases; J trimming: 4 bases; junction bases outside the gene matches: 5. Looked up from germline, CDR1 is SGHTA and CDR2 is FQGNSA. CDR3 length: 15 residues.

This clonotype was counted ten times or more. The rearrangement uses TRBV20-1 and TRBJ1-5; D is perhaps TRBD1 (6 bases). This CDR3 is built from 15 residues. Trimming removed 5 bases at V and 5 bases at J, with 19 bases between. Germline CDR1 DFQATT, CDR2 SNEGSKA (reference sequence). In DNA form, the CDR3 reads TGCAGTGCTGAGAAAGCAGGGGCCGATCATCAGCCCCAGCATTTT. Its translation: CSAEKAGADHQPQHF.

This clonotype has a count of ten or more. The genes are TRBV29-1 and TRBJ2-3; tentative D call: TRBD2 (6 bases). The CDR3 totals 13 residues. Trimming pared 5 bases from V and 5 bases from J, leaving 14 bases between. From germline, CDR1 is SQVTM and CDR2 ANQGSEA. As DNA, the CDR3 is TGCAGCGTTAAAGCGGGCGTGGGAGATACGCAGTATTTT. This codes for CSVKAGVGDTQYF.

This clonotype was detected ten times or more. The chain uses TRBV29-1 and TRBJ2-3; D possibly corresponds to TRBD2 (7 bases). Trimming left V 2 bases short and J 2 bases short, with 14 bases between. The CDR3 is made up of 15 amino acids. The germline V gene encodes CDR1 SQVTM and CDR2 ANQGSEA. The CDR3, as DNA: TGCAGCGTTGAATCCCGGGGGGCAGACACAGATACGCAGTATTTT. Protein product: CSVESRGADTDTQYF.

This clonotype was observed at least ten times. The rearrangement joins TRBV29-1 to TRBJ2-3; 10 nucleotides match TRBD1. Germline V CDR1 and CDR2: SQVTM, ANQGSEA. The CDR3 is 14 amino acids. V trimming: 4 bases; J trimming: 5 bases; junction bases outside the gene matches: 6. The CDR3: CSVAGTGDGDTQYF. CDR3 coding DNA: TGCAGCGTTGCCGGGACAGGGGATGGAGATACGCAGTATTTT.

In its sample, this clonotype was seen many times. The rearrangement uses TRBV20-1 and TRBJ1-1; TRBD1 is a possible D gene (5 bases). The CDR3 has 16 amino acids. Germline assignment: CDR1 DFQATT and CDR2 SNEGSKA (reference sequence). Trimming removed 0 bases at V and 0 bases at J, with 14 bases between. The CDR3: CSARDRGKTLNTEAFF. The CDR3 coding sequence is TGCAGTGCTAGAGATCGGGGCAAGACTTTGAACACTGAAGCTTTCTTT.

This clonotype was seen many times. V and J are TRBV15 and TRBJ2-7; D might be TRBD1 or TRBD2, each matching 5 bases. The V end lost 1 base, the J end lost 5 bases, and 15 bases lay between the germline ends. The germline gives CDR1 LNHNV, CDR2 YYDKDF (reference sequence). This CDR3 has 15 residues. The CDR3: CATSRAKEGLDEQYV. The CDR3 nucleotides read TGTGCCACCAGCAGAGCTAAAGAGGGGCTCGACGAGCAGTACGTC.

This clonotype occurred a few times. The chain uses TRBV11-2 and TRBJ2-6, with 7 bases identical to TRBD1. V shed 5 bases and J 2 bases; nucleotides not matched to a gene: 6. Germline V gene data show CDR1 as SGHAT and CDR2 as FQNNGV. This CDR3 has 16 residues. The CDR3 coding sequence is TGTGCCAGCAGCCTCTCAGGGGGAACTGGGGCCAACGTCCTGACTTTC. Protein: CASSLSGGTGANVLTF.

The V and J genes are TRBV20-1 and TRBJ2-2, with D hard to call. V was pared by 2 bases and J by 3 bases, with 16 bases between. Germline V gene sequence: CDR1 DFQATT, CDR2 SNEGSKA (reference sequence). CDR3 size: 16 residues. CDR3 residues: CSARPAWDFYTGELFF. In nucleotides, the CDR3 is TGCAGTGCTAGACCTGCCTGGGATTTTTACACCGGGGAGCTGTTTTTT.

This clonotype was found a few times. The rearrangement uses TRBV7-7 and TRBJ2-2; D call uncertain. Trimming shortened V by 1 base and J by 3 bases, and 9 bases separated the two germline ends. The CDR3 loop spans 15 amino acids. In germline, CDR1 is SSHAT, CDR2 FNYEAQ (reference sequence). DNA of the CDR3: TGTGCCAGCAGCTTAGAACGTGGGGACACCGGGGAGCTGTTTTTT. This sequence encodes CASSLERGDTGELFF.

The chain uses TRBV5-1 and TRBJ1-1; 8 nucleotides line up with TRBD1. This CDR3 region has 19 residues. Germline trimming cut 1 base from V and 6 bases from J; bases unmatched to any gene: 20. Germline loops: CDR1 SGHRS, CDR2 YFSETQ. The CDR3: CASSLNGRGTGGGTAEAFF. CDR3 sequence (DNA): TGCGCCAGCAGCTTGAATGGAAGAGGTACAGGGGGTGGTACGGCTGAAGCTTTCTTT.

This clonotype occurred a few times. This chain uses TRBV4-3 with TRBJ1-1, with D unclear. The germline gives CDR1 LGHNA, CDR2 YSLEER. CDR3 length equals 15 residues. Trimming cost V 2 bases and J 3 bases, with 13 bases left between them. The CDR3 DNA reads TGCGCCAGCAGCCAACTGTTGGCTGCGGACACTGAAGCTTTCTTT. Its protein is CASSQLLAADTEAFF.

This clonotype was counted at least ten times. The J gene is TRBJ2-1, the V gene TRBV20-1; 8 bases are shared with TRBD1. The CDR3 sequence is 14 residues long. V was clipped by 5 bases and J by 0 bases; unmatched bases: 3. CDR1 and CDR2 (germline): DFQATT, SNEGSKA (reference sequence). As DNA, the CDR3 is TGCAGTGCTGAAACAGGGGGCTCCTACAATGAGCAGTTCTTC. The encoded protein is CSAETGGSYNEQFF.

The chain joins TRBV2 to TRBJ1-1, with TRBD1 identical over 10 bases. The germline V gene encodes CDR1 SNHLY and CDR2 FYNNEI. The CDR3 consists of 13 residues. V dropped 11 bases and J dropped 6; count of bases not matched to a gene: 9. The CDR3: CAGAGTGEAEAFF. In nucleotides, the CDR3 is TGTGCCGGAGCCGGGACAGGGGAAGCTGAAGCTTTCTTT.

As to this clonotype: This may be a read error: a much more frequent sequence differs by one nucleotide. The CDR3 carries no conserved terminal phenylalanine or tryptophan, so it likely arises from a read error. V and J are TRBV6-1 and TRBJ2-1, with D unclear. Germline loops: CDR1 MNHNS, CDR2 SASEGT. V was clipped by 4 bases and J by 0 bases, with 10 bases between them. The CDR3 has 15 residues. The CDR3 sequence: CASSADISSYNEQFI. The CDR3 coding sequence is TGTGCCAGCAGTGCTGACATTTCCTCCTACAATGAGCAGTTCATC.

This chain's CDR3 is CASSGWPVNEQFF. In DNA form, the CDR3 reads TGTGCCAGCAGTGGGTGGCCGGTCAATGAGCAGTTCTTC. This chain joins TRBV11-1 and TRBJ2-1; D is ambiguous. The germline CDR1 and CDR2 sequences are SGHAT and FQDESV (reference sequence). The ends were cut back, 6 bases at V and 6 bases at J, with 12 bases in the middle. The CDR3 has 13 residues.

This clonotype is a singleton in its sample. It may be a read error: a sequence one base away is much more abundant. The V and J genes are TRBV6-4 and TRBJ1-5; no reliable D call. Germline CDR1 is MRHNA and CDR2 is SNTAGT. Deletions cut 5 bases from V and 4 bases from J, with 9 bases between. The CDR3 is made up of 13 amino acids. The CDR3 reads CASSCFSNQPQHF. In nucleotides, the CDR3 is TGTGCCAGCAGTTGTTTCTCGAATCAGCCCCAGCATTTT.

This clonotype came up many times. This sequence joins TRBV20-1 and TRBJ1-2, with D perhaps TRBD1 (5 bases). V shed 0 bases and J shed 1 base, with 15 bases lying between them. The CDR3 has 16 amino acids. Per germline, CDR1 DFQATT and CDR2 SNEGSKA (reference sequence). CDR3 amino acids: CSARDLMAGSNYGYTF. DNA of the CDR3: TGCAGTGCTAGAGATCTTATGGCAGGGAGTAACTATGGCTACACCTTC.

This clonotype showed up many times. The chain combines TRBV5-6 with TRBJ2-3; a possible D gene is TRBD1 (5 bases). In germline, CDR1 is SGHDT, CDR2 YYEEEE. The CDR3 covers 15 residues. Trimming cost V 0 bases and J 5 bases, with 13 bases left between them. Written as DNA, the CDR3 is TGTGCCAGCAGCTTGGTAGAAGGGGTTAGAGATACGCAGTATTTT. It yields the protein CASSLVEGVRDTQYF.

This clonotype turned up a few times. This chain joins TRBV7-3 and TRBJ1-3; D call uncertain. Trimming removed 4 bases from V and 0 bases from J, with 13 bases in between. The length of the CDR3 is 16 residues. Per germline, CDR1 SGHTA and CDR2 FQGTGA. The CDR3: CASSYQGRSSGNTIYF. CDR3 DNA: TGTGCCAGCAGCTATCAAGGACGGTCCTCTGGAAACACCATATATTTT. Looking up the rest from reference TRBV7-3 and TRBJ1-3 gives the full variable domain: GAGVSQTPSNKVTEKGKYVELRCDPISGHTALYWYRQSLGQGPEFLIYFQGTGAADDSGLPNDRFFAVRPEGSVSTLKIQRTERGDSAVYLCASSYQGRSSGNTIYFGEGSWLTVV.

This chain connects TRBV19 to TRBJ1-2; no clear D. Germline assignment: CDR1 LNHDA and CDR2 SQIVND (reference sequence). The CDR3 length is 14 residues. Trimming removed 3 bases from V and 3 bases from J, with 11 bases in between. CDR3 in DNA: TGTGCCAGTAGTATTGGGTACGTCGACTATGGCTACACCTTC. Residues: CASSIGYVDYGYTF.

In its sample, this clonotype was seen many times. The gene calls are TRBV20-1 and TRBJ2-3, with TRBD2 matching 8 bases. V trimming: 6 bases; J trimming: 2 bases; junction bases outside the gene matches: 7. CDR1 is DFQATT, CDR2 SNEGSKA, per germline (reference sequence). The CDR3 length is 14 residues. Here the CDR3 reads CSASGGPPTDTQYF. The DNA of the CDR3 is TGCAGTGCGAGCGGGGGCCCTCCCACAGATACGCAGTATTTT.

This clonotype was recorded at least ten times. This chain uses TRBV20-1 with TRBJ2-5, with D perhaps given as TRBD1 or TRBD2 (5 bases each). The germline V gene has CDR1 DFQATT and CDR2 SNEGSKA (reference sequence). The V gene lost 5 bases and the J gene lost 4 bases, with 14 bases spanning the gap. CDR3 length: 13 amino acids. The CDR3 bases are TGCAGTGCTGGGACCATCCGGGGAGAGACCCAGTACTTC. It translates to CSAGTIRGETQYF.

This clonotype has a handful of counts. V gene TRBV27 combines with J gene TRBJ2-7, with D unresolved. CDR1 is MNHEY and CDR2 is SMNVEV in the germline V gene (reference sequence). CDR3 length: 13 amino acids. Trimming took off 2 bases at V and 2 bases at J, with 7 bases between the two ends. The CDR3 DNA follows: TGTGCCAGCAGTTTAACGGCAGCCTACGAGCAGTACTTC. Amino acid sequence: CASSLTAAYEQYF.

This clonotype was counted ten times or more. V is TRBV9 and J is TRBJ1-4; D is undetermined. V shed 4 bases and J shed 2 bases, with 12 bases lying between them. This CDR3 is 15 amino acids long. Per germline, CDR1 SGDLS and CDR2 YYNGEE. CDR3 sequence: CASSPSGSTNEKLFF. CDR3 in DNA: TGTGCCAGCAGCCCTTCGGGGTCGACTAATGAAAAACTGTTTTTT.

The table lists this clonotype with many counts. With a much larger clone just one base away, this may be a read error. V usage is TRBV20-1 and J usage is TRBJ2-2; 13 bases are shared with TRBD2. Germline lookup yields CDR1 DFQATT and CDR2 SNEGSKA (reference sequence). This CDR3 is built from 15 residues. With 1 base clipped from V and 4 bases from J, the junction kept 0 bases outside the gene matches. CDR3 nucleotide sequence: TGCAGTGCTAGAGGGACTAGCGGGAGCACCGGGGAGCTGTTTTTT. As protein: CSARGTSGSTGELFF.

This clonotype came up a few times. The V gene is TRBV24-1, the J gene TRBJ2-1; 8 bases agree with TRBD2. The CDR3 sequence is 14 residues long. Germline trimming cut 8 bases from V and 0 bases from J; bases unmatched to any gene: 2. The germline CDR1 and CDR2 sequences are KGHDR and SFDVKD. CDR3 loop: CATTRGGSYNEQFF. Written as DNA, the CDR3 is TGTGCCACCACCCGGGGGGGCTCCTACAATGAGCAGTTCTTC.